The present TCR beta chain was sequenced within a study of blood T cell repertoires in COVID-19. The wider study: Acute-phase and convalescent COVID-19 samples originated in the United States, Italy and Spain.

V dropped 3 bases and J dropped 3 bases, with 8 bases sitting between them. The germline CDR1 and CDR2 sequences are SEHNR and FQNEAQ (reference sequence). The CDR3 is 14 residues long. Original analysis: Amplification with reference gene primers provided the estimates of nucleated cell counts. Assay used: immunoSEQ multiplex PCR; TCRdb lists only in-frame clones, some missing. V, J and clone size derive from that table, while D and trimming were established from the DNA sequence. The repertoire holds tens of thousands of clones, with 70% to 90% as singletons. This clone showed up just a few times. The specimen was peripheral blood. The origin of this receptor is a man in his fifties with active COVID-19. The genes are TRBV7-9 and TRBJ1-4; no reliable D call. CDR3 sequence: CASSFTGANEKLFF. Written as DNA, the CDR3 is TGTGCCAGCAGCTTCACGGGTGCTAATGAAAAACTGTTTTTT.